The text below deals with one T cell receptor beta chain. No antigen is known for it. This record comes from a study of OX40 agonist ivuxolimab in advanced cancers. Study-level findings and limits: Low clonal expansion, among the lowest seen, marked partial responders at 0.1-3.0 mg/kg.

Sequencing used immunoSEQ multiplex PCR; TCRdb keeps in-frame clones, though not all of them. Of around 35,000 clones listed, around four fifths were seen once; the top ten hold just under 40%. Trimming took 7 bases from V and 1 from J, leaving 18 bases between them. The CDR3 sequence is 16 residues long. CDR1 and CDR2 from the germline V gene are LNHDA and SQIVND (reference sequence). The V call is TRBV19, the J call TRBJ2-3; D possibly corresponds to TRBD2 (5 bases). The specimen was CD4+ or CD8+ T cells sorted from blood, collected in a trial of the OX40 agonist ivuxolimab. This TCR was recovered from an adult with an advanced solid tumor such as melanoma, head and neck, liver or kidney cancer. CDR3 coding DNA: TGTGCCAGTACCATGGGTAGCGAACCGGGCACAGATACGCAGTATTTT. Encoded protein: CASTMGSEPGTDTQYF.